A single TCR beta chain is shown here with its context. Its antigen is as yet unknown. Other DNA sequences within the sample encode an identical CDR3. CD4+ cells yielded CD45RA+ naive and CD45RA-negative memory subsets. This entry is derived from a study of shared clonotypes between healthy human individuals. Whole-study findings and limits: Larger estimated richness was generally seen in naive subsets than in memory subsets. Among four donors, roughly 5% of naive CD4 clonotypes were found in common.

Replicate PCRs for sorted subsets used about 200 ng DNA; this equaled about 30,000 T cell genomes. The assay was immunoSEQ multiplex PCR, and TCRdb's table has in-frame clones only and misses some. The data contain millions of clones, about 95% of them singletons. This CDR3 comprises 14 residues. Germline V lookup: CDR1 SNHLY, CDR2 FYNNEI. V was shortened by 5 bases and J by 0 bases, with 8 bases between the two germline ends. The chain has TRBV2 and TRBJ1-5; D is undetermined. This TCR derives from a man younger than 35 in good health. The sequencing input was naive CD4+ T cells sorted from blood. Subset defined: CD45RA+ positively selected. CDR3 region: CASSPDGSNQPQHF. DNA for the CDR3: TGTGCCAGCAGTCCTGACGGTAGCAATCAGCCCCAGCATTTT.